A selection of T cell receptor beta chains follows, all from one sample in a study of post-analysis software for immune sequencing data. TCRdb fed the PCR reads into MiXCR, producing one record per CDR3 protein. The sample contains hundreds of thousands of distinct CDR3 sequences, 53% of which appear only once. Sequences were obtained from blood. These receptor sequences come from a girl aged 10 to 17 with multiple sclerosis. Both conserved end residues are part of each CDR3. The order of the fields is CDR3 DNA, CDR3 protein, clone size, J gene, V gene, D gene. D genes are given only for firm matches. Some rows mark clone size as missing; the rest say once, few, many or name a class of expanded clone.

CDR3nt: TGTGCCAGCAGAATGTTCGGGGCGCCTGGGGCCAACGTCCAGACTTTC
CDR3aa: CASRMFGAPGANVQTF
abundance: -
j_gene: TRBJ2-6
v_gene: TRBV27
d_gene: -

CDR3nt: TGTGCCAGCAGCTTAGGACGGAGCAATGAGCAGTTCTTC
CDR3aa: CASSLGRSNEQFF
abundance: few
j_gene: TRBJ2-1
v_gene: TRBV5-1
d_gene: -

CDR3nt: TGTGCCAGCATCGGACTAGCGGGGGTCGGGCGCAAGTACTTC
CDR3aa: CASIGLAGVGRKYF
abundance: few
j_gene: TRBJ2-5
v_gene: TRBV7-8
d_gene: TRBD2

CDR3nt: TGCAGTGCCGATCAGGAGGGCTACGAGCAGTACTTC
CDR3aa: CSADQEGYEQYF
abundance: -
j_gene: TRBJ2-7
v_gene: TRBV20-1
d_gene: -

CDR3nt: TGTGCCAGCAGTCTCAGGGGGCCGGGTCAGCCCCAGCATTTT
CDR3aa: CASSLRGPGQPQHF
abundance: -
j_gene: TRBJ1-5
v_gene: TRBV6-2/TRBV6-3
d_gene: TRBD1

CDR3nt: TGCGCCAGCAGCCAAGTACGGGAAACGAACACCGGGGAGCTGTTTTTT
CDR3aa: CASSQVRETNTGELFF
abundance: -
j_gene: TRBJ2-2
v_gene: TRBV4-1
d_gene: -

CDR3nt: TGTGCCAGCAGCTTAAGGGGGGGATCCTACAATGAGCAGTTCTTC
CDR3aa: CASSLRGGSYNEQFF
abundance: -
j_gene: TRBJ2-1
v_gene: TRBV7-9
d_gene: -

CDR3nt: TGTGCCAGCAGTCAGTACGACGTTGGTACGCAGTATTTT
CDR3aa: CASSQYDVGTQYF
abundance: -
j_gene: TRBJ2-3
v_gene: TRBV12-3/TRBV12-4
d_gene: -

CDR3nt: TGCAGCGTTGTGTCAGGGCCGGACGAGCAGTACTTC
CDR3aa: CSVVSGPDEQYF
abundance: few
j_gene: TRBJ2-7
v_gene: TRBV29-1
d_gene: -

CDR3nt: TGTGCCATCAGTGAACTTGGACAGGGCGCCGTTCAGCCCCAGCATTTT
CDR3aa: CAISELGQGAVQPQHF
abundance: -
j_gene: TRBJ1-5
v_gene: TRBV10-3
d_gene: TRBD1

CDR3nt: TGTGCCAGCAGTGAAGGGACGGACAGCTACTACGAGCAGTACTTC
CDR3aa: CASSEGTDSYYEQYF
abundance: -
j_gene: TRBJ2-7
v_gene: TRBV6-1
d_gene: -

CDR3nt: TGTGCCAGCAGTTCTGGGGACAGGGCCACCTTC
CDR3aa: CASSSGDRATF
abundance: -
j_gene: TRBJ1-2
v_gene: TRBV12-3/TRBV12-4
d_gene: TRBD1

CDR3nt: TGCAGTGCTCAGGGACAGGGTGACGAGCAGTACTTC
CDR3aa: CSAQGQGDEQYF
abundance: few
j_gene: TRBJ2-7
v_gene: TRBV20-1
d_gene: TRBD1

CDR3nt: TGTGCCAGCAGTTCCTCGAGGGTTTTGAACTATGGCTACACCTTC
CDR3aa: CASSSSRVLNYGYTF
abundance: -
j_gene: TRBJ1-2
v_gene: TRBV12-3/TRBV12-4
d_gene: -

CDR3nt: TGCAGTGCTAGTTCTAGCGGAACTAGCACAGATACGCAGTATTTT
CDR3aa: CSASSSGTSTDTQYF
abundance: -
j_gene: TRBJ2-3
v_gene: TRBV20-1
d_gene: TRBD2

CDR3nt: TGTGCCAGCAGCATCGGACTGTCCATACTAGCCAAAAACATTCAGTATTTC
CDR3aa: CASSIGLSILAKNIQYF
abundance: few
j_gene: TRBJ2-4
v_gene: TRBV5-5
d_gene: -

CDR3nt: TGCAACGTTGAAGGTTTTTGGGGACAGAAGTACTTC
CDR3aa: CNVEGFWGQKYF
abundance: -
j_gene: TRBJ2-4
v_gene: TRBV29-1
d_gene: TRBD1

CDR3nt: TGCGCCAGCAGCTCCGGACTAGCGGGAGGCAACAATGAGCAGTTCTTC
CDR3aa: CASSSGLAGGNNEQFF
abundance: few
j_gene: TRBJ2-1
v_gene: TRBV5-1
d_gene: TRBD2

CDR3nt: TGTGCCAGCAAGTGGCTAGCTTCCTACAATGAGCAGTTCTTC
CDR3aa: CASKWLASYNEQFF
abundance: -
j_gene: TRBJ2-1
v_gene: TRBV7-9
d_gene: -

CDR3nt: TGCAGTGCTAGACCCCCGGGACTAACTACGAAGCAGTACTTC
CDR3aa: CSARPPGLTTKQYF
abundance: few
j_gene: TRBJ2-7
v_gene: TRBV20-1
d_gene: TRBD2

CDR3nt: TGTGCCAGCAGTGAACAGGGTTGGGAGACCCAGTACTTC
CDR3aa: CASSEQGWETQYF
abundance: few
j_gene: TRBJ2-5
v_gene: TRBV27
d_gene: -

CDR3nt: TGTGCCAGCAGCCATCCCCGAAGCCGGGACCGAGCTTTCTTT
CDR3aa: CASSHPRSRDRAFF
abundance: few
j_gene: TRBJ1-1
v_gene: TRBV12-3/TRBV12-4
d_gene: -

CDR3nt: TGTGCCAGCAGTGAATGGGGGTTTGAAGAGACCCAGTACTTC
CDR3aa: CASSEWGFEETQYF
abundance: -
j_gene: TRBJ2-5
v_gene: TRBV25-1
d_gene: -

CDR3nt: TGTGCCAGGGGGGGAGACAAATACAATGAGCAGTTCTTC
CDR3aa: CARGGDKYNEQFF
abundance: few
j_gene: TRBJ2-1
v_gene: TRBV2
d_gene: -

CDR3nt: TGTGCCAGCAGCCTAACCGCCAGCGGGCTAACCTACGAGCAGTACTTC
CDR3aa: CASSLTASGLTYEQYF
abundance: -
j_gene: TRBJ2-7
v_gene: TRBV14
d_gene: -

CDR3nt: TGCAGCGTTGGGGGCCTTTATGGCACTGAAGCTTTCTTT
CDR3aa: CSVGGLYGTEAFF
abundance: -
j_gene: TRBJ1-1
v_gene: TRBV29-1
d_gene: -

CDR3nt: TGTGCCAGCAAGGTCACCAGGGGGCAATATGGCTACACCTTC
CDR3aa: CASKVTRGQYGYTF
abundance: few
j_gene: TRBJ1-2
v_gene: TRBV2
d_gene: TRBD1

CDR3nt: TGCAGCGTTGATGGCAGGGCCTCTGAAGCTTTCTTT
CDR3aa: CSVDGRASEAFF
abundance: -
j_gene: TRBJ1-1
v_gene: TRBV29-1
d_gene: -

CDR3nt: TGTGCCAGCAGCTTGGTGTGGGGGGGCAACTATGGCTACACCTTC
CDR3aa: CASSLVWGGNYGYTF
abundance: few
j_gene: TRBJ1-2
v_gene: TRBV5-6
d_gene: -

CDR3nt: TGCAGTGCCATGACTAGCGGAGTTGCCTACGAGCAGTACTTC
CDR3aa: CSAMTSGVAYEQYF
abundance: few
j_gene: TRBJ2-7
v_gene: TRBV20-1
d_gene: TRBD2

CDR3nt: TGTGCCAGCAGCCAAGATGATGCCACGGGACTAGGTTTTAGGGGGTTCGATGAGCAGTTCTTC
CDR3aa: CASSQDDATGLGFRGFDEQFF
abundance: -
j_gene: TRBJ2-1
v_gene: TRBV4-2
d_gene: TRBD2

CDR3nt: TGTGCCACCAGCACGAGGGGCCCGCCCATGGGGAATGAGCAGTTCTTC
CDR3aa: CATSTRGPPMGNEQFF
abundance: -
j_gene: TRBJ2-1
v_gene: TRBV15
d_gene: -

CDR3nt: TGTGCCAGCGACGACAGAGTTAAAGAGACCCAGTACTTC
CDR3aa: CASDDRVKETQYF
abundance: -
j_gene: TRBJ2-5
v_gene: TRBV25-1
d_gene: -

CDR3nt: TGTGCCAGCAGTGTAGCAGGGGGTAATCACTACTGCGAGCAGTACTTC
CDR3aa: CASSVAGGNHYCEQYF
abundance: -
j_gene: TRBJ2-7
v_gene: TRBV2
d_gene: TRBD1

CDR3nt: TGCGCCAGCAGCTTTTACCGGGCGGGTGGCTACACCTTC
CDR3aa: CASSFYRAGGYTF
abundance: -
j_gene: TRBJ1-2
v_gene: TRBV5-1
d_gene: -

CDR3nt: TGTGCCAGCAGCTTAGGTCCCTCGATGAATGAGCAGTTCTTC
CDR3aa: CASSLGPSMNEQFF
abundance: -
j_gene: TRBJ2-1
v_gene: TRBV7-2
d_gene: -

CDR3nt: TGTGCCAGCAGTTTAACACCGGGACAAGGGGGCTCCTACGAGCAGTACTTC
CDR3aa: CASSLTPGQGGSYEQYF
abundance: -
j_gene: TRBJ2-7
v_gene: TRBV28
d_gene: -

CDR3nt: TGCGCCAGCAGCTGGGGGACAGGGCTTAACGAGCAGTACTTC
CDR3aa: CASSWGTGLNEQYF
abundance: -
j_gene: TRBJ2-7
v_gene: TRBV5-1
d_gene: TRBD1

CDR3nt: TGTGCCAGCAGCTTAGTTGCTTCTTGGGACAGGGGGCCCCAAGAGACCCAGTACTTC
CDR3aa: CASSLVASWDRGPQETQYF
abundance: -
j_gene: TRBJ2-5
v_gene: TRBV7-8
d_gene: TRBD1

CDR3nt: TGTGCCAGCAGCCACGGGACTTCCCCATACGAGCAGTACTTC
CDR3aa: CASSHGTSPYEQYF
abundance: -
j_gene: TRBJ2-7
v_gene: TRBV3-1
d_gene: -

CDR3nt: TGTGCCAGCAGCGAAATTTCAGGGGGGGTCGGTGAAGCTTTCTTT
CDR3aa: CASSEISGGVGEAFF
abundance: -
j_gene: TRBJ1-1
v_gene: TRBV6-1
d_gene: TRBD1

CDR3nt: TGTGCCAGCAGGGAACTAGCGGGAGGGCAGGGTGAGCAGTACTTC
CDR3aa: CASRELAGGQGEQYF
abundance: -
j_gene: TRBJ2-7
v_gene: TRBV6-1
d_gene: TRBD2

CDR3nt: TGTGCCAGCAGGATGAGGAGGACAGGGTGGAGCAATGAGCAGTACTTC
CDR3aa: CASRMRRTGWSNEQYF
abundance: once
j_gene: TRBJ2-5
v_gene: TRBV5-6
d_gene: TRBD1

CDR3nt: TGCAGTGCTAGTGGGGGACAGGGTTCCTACAATGAGCAGTTCTTC
CDR3aa: CSASGGQGSYNEQFF
abundance: -
j_gene: TRBJ2-1
v_gene: TRBV20-1
d_gene: TRBD1

CDR3nt: TGCAGCGTTGGAGGACAGAGGGGAGGAAAAGAGACCCAGTACTTC
CDR3aa: CSVGGQRGGKETQYF
abundance: few
j_gene: TRBJ2-5
v_gene: TRBV29-1
d_gene: -

CDR3nt: TGTGCCAGCGCGGCACAGGGTAGCAATCAGCCCCAGCATTTT
CDR3aa: CASAAQGSNQPQHF
abundance: few
j_gene: TRBJ1-5
v_gene: TRBV18
d_gene: -